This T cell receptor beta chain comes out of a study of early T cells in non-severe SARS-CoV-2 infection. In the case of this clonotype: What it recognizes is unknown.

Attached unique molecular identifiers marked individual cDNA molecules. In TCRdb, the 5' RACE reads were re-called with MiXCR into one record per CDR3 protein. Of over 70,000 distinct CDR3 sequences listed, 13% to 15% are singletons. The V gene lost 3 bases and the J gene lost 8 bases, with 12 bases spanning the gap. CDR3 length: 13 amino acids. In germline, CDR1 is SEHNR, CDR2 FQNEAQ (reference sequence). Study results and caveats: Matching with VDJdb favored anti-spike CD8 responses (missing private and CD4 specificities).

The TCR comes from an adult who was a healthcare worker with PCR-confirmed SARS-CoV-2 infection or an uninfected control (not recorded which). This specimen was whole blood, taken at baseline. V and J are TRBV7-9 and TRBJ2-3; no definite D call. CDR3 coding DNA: TGTGCCAGCAGCTTTCCGGAGAGGAGTACGCAGTATTTT. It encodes CASSFPERSTQYF.